One and the same sample provided the 8 T cell receptor beta chains below, sequenced in a study of Ad26.COV2.S vaccination and SARS-CoV-2 variants. Treatment indicated: around 19 received Ad26.COV2.S at low or high dose, single or two shots; about 5 received placebo; per-sample allocation not given. Sampling took place 63 days after the first vaccine or placebo injection. TCRdb's copy holds only in-frame clones and misses some; the assay was immunoSEQ multiplex PCR. The sample has about 680,000 clones; roughly 90% are singletons. The sample here was peripheral blood, taken in a trial of Ad26.COV2.S vaccine versus placebo. Receptors originate from a person between 18 and 60 years old who received the Ad26.COV2.S COVID-19 vaccine or a placebo.

This chain connects TRBV10-2 to TRBJ1-2; D possibly corresponds to TRBD1 (5 bases). CDR1 is WSHSY and CDR2 is SAAADI in the germline V gene. V was clipped by 3 bases and J by 8 bases, with 13 bases between them. This CDR3 is built from 13 residues. The CDR3 DNA follows: TGCGCCAGCAGTGATCGGGACTTGGAGGGCTACACCTTC. Residues: CASSDRDLEGYTF.

The chain recombines TRBV19 with TRBJ2-5, with 8 bases identical to TRBD1. The CDR3 extends over 17 amino acids. CDR1 and CDR2 from the germline V gene are LNHDA and SQIVND (reference sequence). V shed 1 base and J 1 base; nucleotides not matched to a gene: 8. CDR3 nucleotide sequence: TGTGCCAGTAGTATAGGACGGGACAGGCCTACCCAAGAGACCCAGTACTTC. Amino acids: CASSIGRDRPTQETQYF.

The CDR3 DNA is TGTGCCAGCAGCTTAGATGGACAGGGGGAGACCCAGTACTTC. Amino acid sequence: CASSLDGQGETQYF. The chain links TRBV7-2 to TRBJ2-5; TRBD1 matches at 9 bases. The CDR3 consists of 14 residues. Germline loops: CDR1 SGHTA, CDR2 FQGNSA. The V and J ends lost 1 base and 5 bases, in that order; junction bases with no gene match: 2.

This chain joins TRBV3-1 (or the pseudogene TRBV3-2) and TRBJ2-7, with no clear D. The CDR3 is made up of 17 amino acids. Germline assignment: CDR1 LGHDT and CDR2 YNNKEL (reference sequence). Trimming shortened V by 0 bases and J by 6 bases, and 21 bases separated the two germline ends. The CDR3 spells CASSQDSQCLSPCEQYF. CDR3 bases: TGTGCCAGCAGCCAAGATTCACAGTGTTTGTCCCCATGCGAGCAGTACTTC.

The chain recombines TRBV2 with TRBJ2-5; TRBD1 matches 10 bases. Looked up from germline, CDR1 is SNHLY and CDR2 is FYNNEI. The trim removed 10 bases at V and 9 bases at J, leaving 11 bases unmatched. The CDR3 spans 13 residues. The CDR3: CAIAVGQGGAQYF. As DNA, the CDR3 is TGTGCCATTGCGGTAGGACAGGGGGGTGCCCAGTACTTC.

This clone was seen only once. This chain connects TRBV29-1 to TRBJ2-1; 9 bases line up with TRBD2. CDR1 and CDR2 from the germline V gene are SQVTM and ANQGSEA. The CDR3 loop spans 16 amino acids. V shed 0 bases, J shed 4 bases, and the junction held 7 bases outside the gene matches. Here the CDR3 reads CSVEDGRLAEYNEQFF. The DNA for the CDR3 is TGCAGCGTTGAAGACGGGAGACTAGCGGAGTACAATGAGCAGTTCTTC.

V and J are TRBV6-2 or TRBV6-3 and TRBJ2-7, with a possible D match to TRBD1 (6 bases). Per germline, CDR1 MNHEY and CDR2 SVGEGT. CDR3 size: 14 residues. V was trimmed by 6 bases and J by 5 bases, leaving 17 bases between them. The CDR3: CASSQERGFHEQYF. The CDR3 DNA sequence: TGTGCCAGCAGCCAAGAAAGGGGGTTCCACGAGCAGTACTTC.

This clone was counted once. This rearrangement joins TRBV5-8 to TRBJ2-7; D possibly matches TRBD1 or TRBD2 (5 bases each). This CDR3 is 14 amino acids long. Germline-derived CDR1 and CDR2 are SGHTS and YDEGEE. V lost 3 bases to trimming and J lost 6 bases, with 16 bases between them. In nucleotides, the CDR3 is TGTGCCAGCAGCTCCGATTTTCCGGGGCTCGAGCAGTACTTC. Protein product: CASSSDFPGLEQYF.